These 2 T cell receptor beta chains originate from one sample sequenced in a study of cytomegalovirus exposure and HLA in healthy donors. PCR amplification relied on 60 Vbeta primers (plus 13 Jbeta primers). The repertoire was sequenced with immunoSEQ multiplex PCR; TCRdb's copy has only in-frame clones and lacks some. In the table there are roughly 100,000 clones, about 83% of which are singletons. Source material: PBMCs. These receptor sequences come from a young man in good health and CMV-seronegative.

V gene TRBV6-1 combines with J gene TRBJ1-2, with D unclear. Trimming shortened V by 8 bases and J by 8 bases, and 9 bases separated the two germline ends. The CDR3 is 10 amino acids. Germline-derived CDR1 and CDR2 are MNHNS and SASEGT. This CDR3 is CASVGLGYTF. As DNA, the CDR3 is TGTGCCAGCGTCGGGTTGGGCTACACCTTC.

The rearrangement links TRBV28 to TRBJ2-7, with D perhaps TRBD2 (6 bases). This CDR3 spans 14 amino acids. Germline-derived CDR1 and CDR2 are MDHEN and SYDVKM. Trimming took off 5 bases at V and 6 bases at J, with 17 bases between the two ends. CDR3 coding DNA: TGTGCCAGCAGTCCCCCGACTAGAGTCCGCGAGCAGTACTTC. It specifies CASSPPTRVREQYF.